This TCR beta chain was recovered during a study of blood T cell repertoires in COVID-19. Looking at the study overall: Nucleic acid was either cDNA or gDNA, and it came from T cells, B-cell-depleted T cells, or PBMCs.

Method: immunoSEQ multiplex PCR; TCRdb's copy keeps in-frame clones and lacks some. Of 250,000 to 300,000 clones in the sample, 81% were seen once. CDR3 length: 13 residues. Germline CDR1 and CDR2: SGHDT and YYEEEE. Trimming shortened V by 3 bases and J by 2 bases, and 8 bases separated the two germline ends. The chain joins TRBV5-6 to TRBJ2-5; D not certain. The clonotype comes from a woman aged 60 to 75 with active or convalescent COVID-19. Material: peripheral blood. CDR3 loop: CASSWPQQETQYF. CDR3 sequence (DNA): TGTGCCAGCAGCTGGCCTCAGCAAGAGACCCAGTACTTC.